This T cell receptor beta chain was documented in a study of blood T cells in healthy people across ages. Study context: Through template switching, about one barcoded beta molecule was captured per two T cells, as measured in model experiments.

Donors gave about 10 milliliters of peripheral blood apiece. No fewer than 5.5 micrograms of total RNA were isolated from every sample. A second PCR, run for about 7 to 11 cycles, used a sample-barcoded 5' primer plus a J-beta primer mix. Every cDNA was tagged by a template-switch adaptor with 12 random nucleotides. TCRdb redid the calling of the 5' RACE reads with MiXCR, one entry per CDR3 protein. The table shows about a million distinct CDR3 sequences, with around 48% occurring only once. CDR3 length: 16 amino acids. The germline V gene has CDR1 MNHEY and CDR2 SVGEGT. V shed 2 bases, J shed 4 bases, and the junction held 7 bases outside the gene matches.

The sample comprised blood. V usage is TRBV6-2 or TRBV6-3 and J usage is TRBJ2-1, with 8 bases fitting TRBD1. The source is a young man in good health. DNA for the CDR3: TGTGCCAGCAGTTACCCCGGGACAGGTTCTTACAATGAGCAGTTCTTC. This translates into CASSYPGTGSYNEQFF.